This is a list of T cell receptor beta chains from one sample in a study of regulatory T cells in long-lasting Graves disease. TCRdb redid the calling of the multiplex PCR reads with MiXCR, one entry per CDR3 protein. Counted here are around 250,000 distinct CDR3 sequences, around 21% occurring once; the ten biggest clones make up about 15%. This specimen consisted of peripheral blood mononuclear cells (PBMCs), obtained at new diagnosis, from a patient treated with antithyroid drugs. The receptors derive from a female donor with Graves disease. Both conserved end residues are part of each CDR3. The D gene is left open where the match is weak. Not all rows give a size; the values are once, few, many and, for expanded clones, a class.

clone size: many; J gene: TRBJ1-1; V gene: TRBV29-1; D gene: NA; CDR3 DNA: TGCAGCGTCAGGGACACTGAAGCTTTCTTT; CDR3 protein: CSVRDTEAFF
clone size: many; J gene: TRBJ2-3; V gene: TRBV29-1; D gene: TRBD1; CDR3 DNA: TGCAGCGTGACAGGGGGCGGAGGCACAGATACGCAGTATTTT; CDR3 protein: CSVTGGGGTDTQYF
clone size: many; J gene: TRBJ1-1; V gene: TRBV11-2; D gene: TRBD1; CDR3 DNA: TGTGCCAGCAGCCCCCGGACAGGGACGAGGACTGAAGCTTTCTTT; CDR3 protein: CASSPRTGTRTEAFF
clone size: few; J gene: TRBJ1-4; V gene: TRBV7-2; D gene: NA; CDR3 DNA: TGTACCAGCAGCCAAGGCGGACTCGATGAAAAACTGTTTTTT; CDR3 protein: CTSSQGGLDEKLFF
clone size: NA; J gene: TRBJ1-2; V gene: TRBV19; D gene: TRBD1; CDR3 DNA: TGTGCCAGTCATGTGGGACAGGGTCGGTATGGCTACACCTTC; CDR3 protein: CASHVGQGRYGYTF
clone size: many; J gene: TRBJ1-2; V gene: TRBV20-1; D gene: NA; CDR3 DNA: TGCAGTGCTCTTTCCGATAATATGAACTATGGCTACACCTTC; CDR3 protein: CSALSDNMNYGYTF
clone size: many; J gene: TRBJ2-7; V gene: TRBV12-3/TRBV12-4; D gene: TRBD1; CDR3 DNA: TGTGCCAGCAGTTTACGGCAGGGGGTCTACGAGCAGTACTTC; CDR3 protein: CASSLRQGVYEQYF
clone size: few; J gene: TRBJ2-2; V gene: TRBV7-2; D gene: NA; CDR3 DNA: TGTGCCAGCAGCTTACAATGGGTACGGACCGGGGAGCTGTTTTTT; CDR3 protein: CASSLQWVRTGELFF
clone size: few; J gene: TRBJ2-1; V gene: TRBV19; D gene: TRBD1; CDR3 DNA: TGTGCCAGTAGTACAGTCGGACAGGGGGCAGGTGAGCAGTTCTTC; CDR3 protein: CASSTVGQGAGEQFF
clone size: NA; J gene: TRBJ1-2; V gene: TRBV29-1; D gene: NA; CDR3 DNA: TGCAGCGTTGTAGACTCAAGATCGGGGGCTGGCTACACCTTC; CDR3 protein: CSVVDSRSGAGYTF
clone size: many; J gene: TRBJ1-5; V gene: TRBV20-1; D gene: NA; CDR3 DNA: TGCAGTGCCAGAGAGGGGGGAAATCAGCCCCAGCATTTT; CDR3 protein: CSAREGGNQPQHF
clone size: many; J gene: TRBJ1-1; V gene: TRBV19; D gene: NA; CDR3 DNA: TGTGCCAGTAGTACCCCGGGACGGGCGGTCGGGAAAGCTTTCTTT; CDR3 protein: CASSTPGRAVGKAFF
clone size: many; J gene: TRBJ2-3; V gene: TRBV28; D gene: NA; CDR3 DNA: TGTGCCAGCACCCCCCGGGGGGCTGGGGACACAGATACGCAGTATTTT; CDR3 protein: CASTPRGAGDTDTQYF
clone size: NA; J gene: TRBJ2-1; V gene: TRBV6-5; D gene: NA; CDR3 DNA: TGTGCCAGCAGTTCAGGCCCTAGGGGTTACAATGAGCAGTTCTTC; CDR3 protein: CASSSGPRGYNEQFF
clone size: many; J gene: TRBJ1-2; V gene: TRBV28; D gene: NA; CDR3 DNA: TGTGCCAGCAGGGACAAGGACTATGGCTACACCTTC; CDR3 protein: CASRDKDYGYTF
clone size: few; J gene: TRBJ2-7; V gene: TRBV27; D gene: TRBD2; CDR3 DNA: TGTGCCAGGACTAGCTTCACGGTCGAGCAGTACTTC; CDR3 protein: CARTSFTVEQYF